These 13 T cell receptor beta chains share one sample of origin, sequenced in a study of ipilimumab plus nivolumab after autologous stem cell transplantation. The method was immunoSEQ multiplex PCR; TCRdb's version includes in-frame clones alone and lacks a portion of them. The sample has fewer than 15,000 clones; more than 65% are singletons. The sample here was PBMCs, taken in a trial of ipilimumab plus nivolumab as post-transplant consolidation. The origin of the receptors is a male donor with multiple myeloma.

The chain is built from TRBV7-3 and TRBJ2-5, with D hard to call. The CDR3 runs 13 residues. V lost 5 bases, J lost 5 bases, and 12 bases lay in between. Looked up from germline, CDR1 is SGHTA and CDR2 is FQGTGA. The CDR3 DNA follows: TGTGCCAGCAGCATCGACCTGGGGGAGACCCAGTACTTC. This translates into CASSIDLGETQYF. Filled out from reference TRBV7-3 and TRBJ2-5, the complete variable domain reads GAGVSQTPSNKVTEKGKYVELRCDPISGHTALYWYRQSLGQGPEFLIYFQGTGAADDSGLPNDRFFAVRPEGSVSTLKIQRTERGDSAVYLCASSIDLGETQYFGPGTRLLVL.

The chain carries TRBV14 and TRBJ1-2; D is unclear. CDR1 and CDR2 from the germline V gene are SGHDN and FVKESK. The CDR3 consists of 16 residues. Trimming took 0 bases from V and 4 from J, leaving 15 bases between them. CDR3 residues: CASSQDRGHRAYGYTF. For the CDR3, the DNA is TGTGCCAGCAGCCAAGATCGGGGTCACAGAGCCTATGGCTACACCTTC.

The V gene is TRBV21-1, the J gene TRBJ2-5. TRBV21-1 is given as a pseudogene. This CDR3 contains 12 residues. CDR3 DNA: TGTGCCAGCAGCGACCAACTAGAGACCCAGTACTTC. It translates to CASSDQLETQYF.

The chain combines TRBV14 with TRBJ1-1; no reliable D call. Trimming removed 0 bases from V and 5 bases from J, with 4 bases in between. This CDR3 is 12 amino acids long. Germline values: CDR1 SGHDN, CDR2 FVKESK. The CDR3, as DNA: TGTGCCAGCAGCCAAGACTTTACTGAAGCTTTCTTT. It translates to CASSQDFTEAFF.

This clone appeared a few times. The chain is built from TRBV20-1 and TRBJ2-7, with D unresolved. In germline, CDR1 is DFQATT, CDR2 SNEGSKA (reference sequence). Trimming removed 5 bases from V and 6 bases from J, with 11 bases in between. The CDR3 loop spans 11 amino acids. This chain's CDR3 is CSAEWLGEQYF. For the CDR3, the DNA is TGCAGTGCTGAGTGGTTGGGCGAGCAGTACTTC.

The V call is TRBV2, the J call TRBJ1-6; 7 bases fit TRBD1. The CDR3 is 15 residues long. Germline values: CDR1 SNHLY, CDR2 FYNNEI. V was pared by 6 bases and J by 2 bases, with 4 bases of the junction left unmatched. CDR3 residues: CASRRQGTYNSPLHF. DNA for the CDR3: TGTGCCAGCAGAAGACAGGGAACCTATAATTCACCCCTCCACTTT.

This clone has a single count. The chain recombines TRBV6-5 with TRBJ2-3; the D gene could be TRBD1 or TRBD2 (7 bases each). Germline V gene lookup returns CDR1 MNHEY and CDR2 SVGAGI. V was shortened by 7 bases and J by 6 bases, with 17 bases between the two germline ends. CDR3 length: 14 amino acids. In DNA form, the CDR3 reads TGTGCCAGCAAGAAGGGAGGGGGCGGTGATACGCAGTATTTT. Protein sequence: CASKKGGGGDTQYF.

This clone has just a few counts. Written as DNA, the CDR3 is TGTGCCAGCAGCAACAGTATTCTAACAAGGGGCCAAGGTGGAAACACCATATATTTT. Translation gives CASSNSILTRGQGGNTIYF. V and J are TRBV7-9 and TRBJ1-3; D is possibly TRBD1 (5 bases). Trimming cost V 5 bases and J 3 bases, with 26 bases left between them. The V gene's germline CDR1 is SEHNR and CDR2 FQNEAQ (reference sequence). This CDR3 contains 19 residues.

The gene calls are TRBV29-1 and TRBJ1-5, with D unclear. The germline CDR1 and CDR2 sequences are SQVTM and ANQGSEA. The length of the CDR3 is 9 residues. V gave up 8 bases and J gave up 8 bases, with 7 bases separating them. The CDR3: CSPRKPQHF. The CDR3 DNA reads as TGCAGCCCTCGGAAGCCCCAGCATTTT.

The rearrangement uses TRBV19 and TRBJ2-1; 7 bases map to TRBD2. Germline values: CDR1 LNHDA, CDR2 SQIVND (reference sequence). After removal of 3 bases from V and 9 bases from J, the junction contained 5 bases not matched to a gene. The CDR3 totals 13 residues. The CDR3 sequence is CASSIGLVGEQFF. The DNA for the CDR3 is TGTGCCAGTAGTATTGGACTAGTGGGTGAGCAGTTCTTC.

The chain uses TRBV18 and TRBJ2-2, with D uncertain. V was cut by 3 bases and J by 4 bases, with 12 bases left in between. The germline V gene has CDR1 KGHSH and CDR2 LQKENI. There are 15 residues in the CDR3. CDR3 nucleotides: TGTGCCAGCTCACCGGCGCAGGATGGCACCGGGGAGCTGTTTTTT. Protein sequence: CASSPAQDGTGELFF.

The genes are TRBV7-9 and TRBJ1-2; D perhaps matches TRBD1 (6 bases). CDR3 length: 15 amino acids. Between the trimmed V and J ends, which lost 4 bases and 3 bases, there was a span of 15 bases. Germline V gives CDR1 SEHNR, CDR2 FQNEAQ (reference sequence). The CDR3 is CASSSDWGLDYGYTF. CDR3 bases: TGTGCCAGCAGCTCCGATTGGGGGCTGGACTATGGCTACACCTTC.

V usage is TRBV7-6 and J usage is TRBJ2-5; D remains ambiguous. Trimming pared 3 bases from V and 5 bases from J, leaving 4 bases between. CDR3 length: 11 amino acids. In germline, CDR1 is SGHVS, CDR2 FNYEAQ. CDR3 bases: TGTGCCAGCAGCTTTGGTGAGACCCAGTACTTC. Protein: CASSFGETQYF.